This paragraph reports one T cell receptor beta chain. What it recognizes is unknown. V gave up 5 bases and J gave up 5 bases, with 21 bases separating them. The CDR3 spans 16 residues. Germline CDR1 is LNHNV and CDR2 is YYDKDF (reference sequence). This entry belongs to a study of cytomegalovirus exposure and HLA in healthy donors. Study-level results: It has been reported that TCR beta sequences accurately predicted the HLA-A and HLA-B alleles of most subjects. On later analysis, the bulk of CMV-associated TCR beta chains appeared to be HLA-restricted.

The PCR contained 60 Vbeta and 13 Jbeta primers. Profiled with immunoSEQ multiplex PCR; TCRdb holds only in-frame clones, not every one. The sample includes 150,000 to 200,000 clones, 77% seen only once; the top ten take about 7.4%. This chain links TRBV15 with TRBJ2-5, with a possible D match to TRBD2 (7 bases). The sample comprised PBMCs. The clonotype originates from a male donor in good health and CMV-seropositive. The CDR3 region is CATSLGWEGDGETQYF. The CDR3 nucleotides read TGTGCCACCAGCCTCGGGTGGGAGGGGGACGGGGAGACCCAGTACTTC.